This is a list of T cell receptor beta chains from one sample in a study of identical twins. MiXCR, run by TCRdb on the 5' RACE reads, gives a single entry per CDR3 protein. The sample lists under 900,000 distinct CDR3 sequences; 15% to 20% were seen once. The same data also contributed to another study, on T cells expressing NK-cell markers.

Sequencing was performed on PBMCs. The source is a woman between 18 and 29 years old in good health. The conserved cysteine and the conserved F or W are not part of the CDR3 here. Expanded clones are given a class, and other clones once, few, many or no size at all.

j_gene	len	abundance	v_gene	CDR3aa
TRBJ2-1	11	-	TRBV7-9	ASSLWSGNEQF
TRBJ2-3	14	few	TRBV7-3	ASSLASGRRADTQY
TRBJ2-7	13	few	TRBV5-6	ASSLVDSGRLEQY
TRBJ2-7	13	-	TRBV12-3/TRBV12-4	ASSPSGRPSYEQY
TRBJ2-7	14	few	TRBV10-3	AISVGAGHSSYEQY
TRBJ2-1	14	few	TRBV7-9	ASSPAGTGGKNEQF
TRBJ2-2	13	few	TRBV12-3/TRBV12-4	ASSGRQGITGELF
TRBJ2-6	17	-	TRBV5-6	ASSYILTGRVSGANVLT
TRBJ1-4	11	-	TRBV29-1	SVVDATNEKLF
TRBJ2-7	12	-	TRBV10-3	AISRDRDSYGQY
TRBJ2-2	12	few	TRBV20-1	SAGTRGNTGELF
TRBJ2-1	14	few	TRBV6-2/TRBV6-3	ASSPPRGIRYNEQF
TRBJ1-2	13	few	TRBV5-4	ASSLGVEQGHGYT
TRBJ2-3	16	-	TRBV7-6	ASSLAPTSGGLTDTQY
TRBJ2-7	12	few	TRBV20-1	SARVGGRGYEQY
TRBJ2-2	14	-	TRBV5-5	ASSSGAGGDTGELF
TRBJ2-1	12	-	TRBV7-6	ASSPELGATEQF
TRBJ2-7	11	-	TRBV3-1	ASGAGQGYEQY
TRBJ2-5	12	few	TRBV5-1	ASSLDPSRETQY
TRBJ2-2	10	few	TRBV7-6	ASSQAPRELF
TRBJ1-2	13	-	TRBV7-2	ASSLQGPPVYGYT
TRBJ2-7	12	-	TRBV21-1	ASSKTGAGVEQY
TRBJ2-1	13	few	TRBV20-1	SAERQRVGWNEQF
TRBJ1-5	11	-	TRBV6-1	ASSDSLRQPQH
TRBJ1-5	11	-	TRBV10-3	AIGADSNQPQH
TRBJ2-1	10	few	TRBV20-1	SGAGGPGEQF
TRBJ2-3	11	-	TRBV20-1	SAKSSLPDTQY
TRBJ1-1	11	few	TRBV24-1	ATSDSVGTEAF
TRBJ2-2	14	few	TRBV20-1	SARPPGMANTGELF
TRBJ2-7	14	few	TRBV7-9	ASSPGTSGRDNEQY
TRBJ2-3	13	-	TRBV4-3	ASSQVSALPDTQY
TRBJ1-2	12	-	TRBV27	ASSLSGSVSGYT
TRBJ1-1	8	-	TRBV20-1	SASFGKAF